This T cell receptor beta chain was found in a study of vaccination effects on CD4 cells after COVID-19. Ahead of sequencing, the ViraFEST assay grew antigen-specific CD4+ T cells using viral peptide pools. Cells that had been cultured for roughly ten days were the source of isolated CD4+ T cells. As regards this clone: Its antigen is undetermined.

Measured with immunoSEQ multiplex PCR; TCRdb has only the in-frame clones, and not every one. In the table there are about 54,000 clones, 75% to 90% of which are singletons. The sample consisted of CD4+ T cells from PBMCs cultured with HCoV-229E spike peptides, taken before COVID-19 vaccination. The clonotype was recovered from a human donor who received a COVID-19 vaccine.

The CDR3 nucleotides are TGTGCCAGCTCTCTGACAGGGCACAATCAGCCCCAGCATTTT. Translated, it gives CASSLTGHNQPQHF. The J gene is TRBJ1-5, the V gene TRBV18; 7 bases map to TRBD1. J lost 3 bases, V lost 6 bases, and 5 bases had no gene match. The germline CDR1 and CDR2 sequences are KGHSH and LQKENI. This CDR3 has 14 amino acids.